One and the same sample provided the 5 T cell receptor beta chains below, sequenced in a study of radiotherapy plus CTLA-4 blockade in lung cancer. Clones were read by immunoSEQ multiplex PCR, and TCRdb kept only the in-frame ones, dropping some. The table shows about 80,000 clones, with more than 80% occurring only once. The specimen was peripheral blood, collected from a patient treated with radiotherapy plus ipilimumab. The receptors derive from a human donor with non-small cell lung cancer who had stable disease on radiotherapy plus ipilimumab.

V is TRBV7-8 and J is TRBJ2-7; D is perhaps TRBD1 or TRBD2 (5 bases each). CDR1 and CDR2 (germline): SGHVS, FQNEAQ. V dropped 4 bases and J dropped 2 bases, with 18 bases sitting between them. The length of the CDR3 is 16 residues. The CDR3 region is CASSSLGGPRTYEQYF. The CDR3 nucleotides read TGTGCCAGCAGCTCCCTTGGGGGACCGCGGACCTACGAGCAGTACTTC.

A few counts support this clone. J is TRBJ1-5 and V is TRBV7-9; possible D gene TRBD1, 5 bases. The CDR3 sequence is 15 residues long. V lost 0 bases to trimming and J lost 3 bases, with 9 bases between them. Germline lookup yields CDR1 SEHNR and CDR2 FQNEAQ (reference sequence). The CDR3: CASSLAQGNNQPQHF. As DNA, the CDR3 is TGTGCCAGCAGCTTAGCGCAGGGAAACAATCAGCCCCAGCATTTT. Drawing the rest from reference TRBV7-9 and TRBJ1-5, the complete variable domain is DTGVSQNPRHKITKRGQNVTFRCDPISEHNRLYWYRQTLGQGPEFLTYFQNEAQLEKSRLLSDRFSAERPKGSFSTLEIQRTEQGDSAMYLCASSLAQGNNQPQHFGDGTRLSIL.

This chain links TRBV10-2 with TRBJ1-2; 7 bases agree with TRBD1. The CDR3 has 15 amino acids. Germline V lookup: CDR1 WSHSY, CDR2 SAAADI. With V trimmed by 8 bases and J by 4 bases, 13 bases remained unmatched. The DNA of the CDR3 is TGCGCCAGCCGGGACAGTGGTAGAGTCTTCTATGGCTACACCTTC. This translates into CASRDSGRVFYGYTF.

This rearrangement joins TRBV7-9 to TRBJ1-1; 9 positions match TRBD1. J was trimmed by 6 bases and V by 5 bases; bases with no gene match: 16. Germline lookup yields CDR1 SEHNR and CDR2 FQNEAQ (reference sequence). CDR3 size: 17 residues. In DNA, the CDR3 is TGTGCCAGCAGCGATCCCTTCTTAATACAGGGGGCCGCTGAAGCTTTCTTT. Protein product: CASSDPFLIQGAAEAFF.

The chain couples TRBV4-1 to TRBJ2-3; either TRBD1 or TRBD2 may fit D (5 bases each). The CDR3 is 14 amino acids. Trimming removed 4 bases at V and 6 bases at J, with 14 bases between. The germline gives CDR1 MGHRA, CDR2 YSYEKL. CDR3 region: CASSLYNEGDTQYF. The CDR3 DNA follows: TGCGCCAGCAGCCTCTATAACGAGGGGGATACGCAGTATTTT.